The T cell receptor (beta chain) described here comes from a study of cytomegalovirus exposure and HLA in healthy donors. As for the study in general: A data release that came early held tens of millions of unique TCRs from HLA-typed donors. The study placed approximately 80% of its 398 genotyped donors in the Caucasian-associated ancestry cluster. Notes on the study in general: As a later analysis showed, a missense DCLRE1C variant was linked to trimming of TCR beta V- and J-genes.

Both 60 Vbeta primers and 13 Jbeta primers went into the PCR. The protocol was immunoSEQ multiplex PCR, while the TCRdb copy is restricted to in-frame clones and leaves out a portion. The sample holds 55,000 to 70,000 clones, roughly two thirds seen once. Nominally healthy donors were sampled, though unrecorded immune exposures were likely. In germline, CDR1 is MNHEY, CDR2 SVGAGI. The CDR3 contains 14 residues. With 0 bases removed from V and 0 bases from J, the gap between germline ends came to 3 bases. A note on this clone: Its cognate antigen is unknown. This same CDR3 is encoded by further DNA sequences in the sample.

This sequence was found in a woman in her forties or fifties in good health and CMV-seronegative. The specimen was PBMCs. V gene TRBV6-5 combines with J gene TRBJ1-3; D unclear. The chain's CDR3 is CASSYSSSGNTIYF. For the CDR3, the DNA is TGTGCCAGCAGTTACTCGAGCTCTGGAAACACCATATATTTT.